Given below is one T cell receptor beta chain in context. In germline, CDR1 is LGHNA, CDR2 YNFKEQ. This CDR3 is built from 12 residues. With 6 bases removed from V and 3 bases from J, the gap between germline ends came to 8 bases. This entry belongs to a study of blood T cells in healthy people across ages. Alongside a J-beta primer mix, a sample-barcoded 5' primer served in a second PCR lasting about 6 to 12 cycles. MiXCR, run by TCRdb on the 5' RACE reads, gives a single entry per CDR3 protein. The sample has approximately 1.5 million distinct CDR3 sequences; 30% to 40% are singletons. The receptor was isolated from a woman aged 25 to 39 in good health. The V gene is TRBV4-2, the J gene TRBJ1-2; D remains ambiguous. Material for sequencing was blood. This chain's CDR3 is CASSAGYYGYTF. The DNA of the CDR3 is TGTGCCAGCAGTGCTGGATACTATGGCTACACCTTC.